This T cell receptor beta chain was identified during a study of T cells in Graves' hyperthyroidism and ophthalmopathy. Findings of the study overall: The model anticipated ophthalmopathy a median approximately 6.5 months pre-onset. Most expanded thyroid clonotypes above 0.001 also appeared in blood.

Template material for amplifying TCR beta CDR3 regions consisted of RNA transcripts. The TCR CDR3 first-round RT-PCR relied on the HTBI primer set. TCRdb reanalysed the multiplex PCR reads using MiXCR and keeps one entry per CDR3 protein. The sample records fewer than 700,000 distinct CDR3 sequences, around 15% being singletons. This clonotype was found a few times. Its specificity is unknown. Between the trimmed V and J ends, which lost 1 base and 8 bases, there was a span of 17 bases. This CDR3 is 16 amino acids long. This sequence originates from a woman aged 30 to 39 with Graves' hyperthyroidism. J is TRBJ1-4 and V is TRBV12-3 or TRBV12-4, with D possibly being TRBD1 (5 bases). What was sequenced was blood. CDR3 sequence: CASSLVWGESREKLFF. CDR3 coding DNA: TGTGCCAGCAGTTTAGTATGGGGGGAATCGAGGGAAAAACTGTTTTTT.